These 32 T cell receptor beta chains share one sample of origin, sequenced in a study of CD4+ T cells in melanoma. Measured with immunoSEQ multiplex PCR; TCRdb has only the in-frame clones, and not every one. The sample has 20,000 to 25,000 clones; over 75% are singletons. The specimen was cells from a culture (not recorded whether cultured in vitro). These receptors all come from a human donor with melanoma.

This clone was recorded once. The V gene is TRBV29-1, the J gene TRBJ2-7, with D perhaps TRBD2 (6 bases). Trimming removed 7 bases from V and 3 bases from J, with 7 bases in between. The germline V gene has CDR1 SQVTM and CDR2 ANQGSEA. The CDR3 sequence is 10 residues long. The CDR3 loop is CSAGDYEQYF. Written as DNA, the CDR3 is TGCAGCGCGGGGGACTACGAGCAGTACTTC.

This clone ranks as medium-sized. The chain has TRBV25-1 and TRBJ2-5; D possibly uses TRBD1 or TRBD2 (6 bases each). Germline CDR1 reads MGHDK; CDR2 reads SYGVNS. This CDR3 has 14 amino acids. Trimming shortened V by 1 base and J by 5 bases, and 11 bases separated the two germline ends. CDR3 sequence reads: CASSELGGRETQYF. CDR3 nucleotide sequence: TGTGCCAGCAGTGAATTGGGGGGCCGGGAGACCCAGTACTTC.

DNA of the CDR3: TGTGCCAGCAGTTACGGTGCCAGGGGGAACACCATATATTTT. This encodes CASSYGARGNTIYF. V usage is TRBV6-6 and J usage is TRBJ1-3, with TRBD1 matching over 7 bases. CDR3 size: 14 residues. CDR1 is MNHNY and CDR2 is SVGAGI in the germline V gene (reference sequence). Trimming took 2 bases from V and 7 from J; bases not matched to a gene: 5.

The J gene is TRBJ2-3, the V gene TRBV18, with 10 bases fitting TRBD2. The CDR3 length is 16 residues. CDR1 and CDR2 (germline): KGHSH, LQKENI. V shed 2 bases, J shed 3 bases, and the junction held 5 bases outside the gene matches. The CDR3 DNA sequence: TGTGCCAGCTCACCAGCGGGACTAGCGAGGACAGATACGCAGTATTTT. This translates into CASSPAGLARTDTQYF.

This rearrangement joins TRBV7-3 to TRBJ1-1, with 7 bases lining up with TRBD1. This CDR3 spans 15 amino acids. The V gene's germline CDR1 is SGHTA and CDR2 FQGTGA. V trimming: 0 bases; J trimming: 2 bases; junction bases outside the gene matches: 3. CDR3 protein: CASSLTAGGNTEAFF. The CDR3 DNA reads as TGTGCCAGCAGCTTAACGGCAGGGGGTAACACTGAAGCTTTCTTT.

This chain uses TRBV29-1 with TRBJ2-5, with D uncertain. V was cut by 1 base and J by 5 bases, with 14 bases left in between. In germline, CDR1 is SQVTM, CDR2 ANQGSEA. There are 14 residues in the CDR3. The CDR3 protein is CSVEVQSPAETQYF. CDR3 nucleotide sequence: TGCAGCGTTGAAGTGCAATCCCCCGCGGAGACCCAGTACTTC.

V and J are TRBV6-1 and TRBJ1-1; D not certain. The CDR3 length is 13 residues. Deletions cut 2 bases from V and 7 bases from J, with 11 bases between. Germline CDR1 and CDR2: MNHNS and SASEGT. CDR3 in amino acids: CASSEPRGGEAFF. CDR3 DNA: TGTGCCAGCAGTGAACCCCGGGGAGGTGAAGCTTTCTTT.

The chain employs TRBV9 and TRBJ2-3, with D possibly being TRBD1 (6 bases). CDR3 size: 16 residues. V was clipped by 3 bases and J by 4 bases, with 18 bases between them. Germline CDR1 SGDLS, CDR2 YYNGEE. CDR3: CASSATGMVFADTQYF. In nucleotides, the CDR3 is TGTGCCAGCAGCGCAACAGGGATGGTTTTCGCAGATACGCAGTATTTT.

This clone appeared a few times. This chain connects TRBV6-6 to TRBJ1-1, with 7 nucleotides matching TRBD1. Germline values: CDR1 MNHNY, CDR2 SVGAGI (reference sequence). The CDR3 sequence is 14 residues long. After removal of 8 bases from V and 10 bases from J, the junction contained 16 bases not matched to a gene. The CDR3 is CASAAGTAGRGAFF. The CDR3 DNA follows: TGTGCCAGCGCTGCAGGGACAGCCGGTCGAGGAGCTTTCTTT.

The genes are TRBV18 and TRBJ2-3, with TRBD2 matching over 9 bases. Losses at the gene ends were 0 bases for V and 5 bases for J; bases not matched to a gene: 6. CDR3 length: 16 amino acids. Germline CDR1 is KGHSH and CDR2 is LQKENI. The DNA for the CDR3 is TGTGCCAGCTCACCACCTAGCGGGGGCGAGGGAGATACGCAGTATTTT. Translating it yields CASSPPSGGEGDTQYF.

The chain combines TRBV19 with TRBJ1-1; no reliable D call. V lost 3 bases, J lost 5 bases, and 10 bases lay in between. The CDR3 loop spans 13 amino acids. Germline V gene data show CDR1 as LNHDA and CDR2 as SQIVND (reference sequence). The CDR3 region is CASSIAPDTEAFF. CDR3 DNA: TGTGCCAGTAGTATTGCGCCAGATACTGAAGCTTTCTTT. The full variable domain, in which reference TRBV19 and TRBJ1-1 provide the parts outside the CDR3, is DGGITQSPKYLFRKEGQNVTLSCEQNLNHDAMYWYRQDPGQGLRLIYYSQIVNDFQKGDIAEGYSVSREKKESFPLTVTSAQKNPTAFYLCASSIAPDTEAFFGQGTRLTVV.

This CDR3 reads CASSLGGAGTDTQYF. CDR3 DNA: TGTGCCAGCAGCTTAGGAGGGGCGGGCACAGATACGCAGTATTTT. The V and J genes are TRBV7-9 and TRBJ2-3; D assignment may be TRBD1 or TRBD2 (5 bases each). Looked up from germline, CDR1 is SEHNR and CDR2 is FQNEAQ (reference sequence). V lost 1 base and J 1 base, leaving 9 bases between the germline ends. The CDR3 covers 15 residues.

The V and J genes are TRBV11-3 and TRBJ1-2; D not certain. Trimming shortened V by 5 bases and J by 0 bases, and 19 bases separated the two germline ends. There are 17 residues in the CDR3. Germline V gene lookup returns CDR1 SGHNT and CDR2 YENEEA. DNA for the CDR3: TGTGCCAGCAGCCGCGATCCCCGGCAGGTCGCTAACTATGGCTACACCTTC. Protein sequence: CASSRDPRQVANYGYTF.

V usage is TRBV9 and J usage is TRBJ2-2; D is unresolved. This CDR3 is built from 15 residues. Germline CDR1 is SGDLS and CDR2 is YYNGEE. Trimming pared 0 bases from V and 5 bases from J, leaving 11 bases between. CDR3 in DNA: TGTGCCAGCAGCGTAGCTCTTTACAAGACCGGGGAGCTGTTTTTT. Protein product: CASSVALYKTGELFF.

This rearrangement joins TRBV6-5 to TRBJ1-1, with D possibly TRBD1 on 5 matching bases. This CDR3 contains 14 residues. Germline V gene data show CDR1 as MNHEY and CDR2 as SVGAGI. The V end lost 9 bases, the J end lost 6 bases, and 20 bases lay between the germline ends. The CDR3 protein is CASSQTAGKAEAFF. The CDR3 bases are TGTGCCAGTAGTCAAACCGCAGGGAAGGCTGAAGCTTTCTTT.

The chain employs TRBV30 and TRBJ1-4; weak D call: TRBD1 (6 bases). The V and J ends lost 2 bases and 9 bases respectively, with 19 bases between them. This CDR3 has 15 residues. Germline lookup yields CDR1 GTSNPN and CDR2 SVGIG (reference sequence). As DNA, the CDR3 is TGTGCCTGGAGTCTGACCGGGGGCCTCGAGCAAAAACTGTTTTTT. Protein sequence: CAWSLTGGLEQKLFF.

V usage is TRBV29-1 and J usage is TRBJ1-2, with D perhaps TRBD1 (6 bases). V was cut by 6 bases and J by 3 bases, with 17 bases left in between. This CDR3 has 14 amino acids. Germline CDR1 reads SQVTM; CDR2 reads ANQGSEA. The CDR3 nucleotides are TGCAGCGTCGCCGGGGGGCGCAAGGACTATGGCTACACCTTC. As protein: CSVAGGRKDYGYTF.

This clone was observed once. The V and J genes are TRBV11-3 and TRBJ1-6, with TRBD1 matching 7 bases. There are 16 residues in the CDR3. V lost 7 bases to trimming and J lost 7 bases; unmatched junction nucleotides: 13. Germline V gene data show CDR1 as SGHNT and CDR2 as YENEEA. Here the CDR3 reads CASIRQGDCLNSPLHF. Written as DNA, the CDR3 is TGTGCCAGCATCCGACAGGGCGATTGTCTGAATTCACCCCTCCACTTT.

A few counts support this clone. This sequence joins TRBV5-1 and TRBJ2-5; the D gene is possibly TRBD2 (5 bases). V was pared by 3 bases and J by 4 bases, with 19 bases between. This CDR3 contains 16 residues. The germline V gene has CDR1 SGHRS and CDR2 YFSETQ. The CDR3 sequence is CASSSTGLGFGETQYF. The CDR3 DNA reads TGCGCCAGCAGCTCAACCGGACTGGGATTTGGAGAGACCCAGTACTTC. Using reference TRBV5-1 and TRBJ2-5 for the parts outside the CDR3, the full variable domain is KAGVTQTPRYLIKTRGQQVTLSCSPISGHRSVSWYQQTPGQGLQFLFEYFSETQRNKGNFPGRFSGRQFSNSRSEMNVSTLELGDSALYLCASSSTGLGFGETQYFGPGTRLLVL.

The chain is built from TRBV7-3 and TRBJ2-1; 10 bases match TRBD2. CDR1 and CDR2 (germline): SGHTA, FQGTGA. This CDR3 is 15 amino acids long. J was trimmed by 6 bases and V by 2 bases; bases with no gene match: 4. The DNA for the CDR3 is TGTGCCAGCAGCTTAGCACTAGCGGGGTCCAATGAGCAGTTCTTC. Its translation is CASSLALAGSNEQFF.

CDR3 sequence: CASRYDRGRTEAFF. The CDR3 DNA sequence: TGTGCCAGCAGATATGACAGGGGGCGAACTGAAGCTTTCTTT. The rearrangement links TRBV5-5 to TRBJ1-1, with 10 bases aligning to TRBD1. The CDR3 loop spans 14 amino acids. Germline V gene data show CDR1 as SGHKS and CDR2 as YYEKEE (reference sequence). The V gene end was trimmed by 5 bases and the J gene end by 5 bases; junction bases not matched to a gene: 6.

This chain joins TRBV7-3 and TRBJ2-3, with D perhaps matching TRBD2 (6 bases). The length of the CDR3 is 20 residues. V lost 0 bases, J lost 2 bases, and 24 bases lay in between. Germline CDR1 SGHTA, CDR2 FQGTGA. CDR3 sequence (DNA): TGTGCCAGCAGCTTAACCGCGACTAGTAGGGGACCCCCTTACACAGATACGCAGTATTTT. Protein product: CASSLTATSRGPPYTDTQYF. Drawing the rest from reference TRBV7-3 and TRBJ2-3, the complete variable domain is GAGVSQTPSNKVTEKGKYVELRCDPISGHTALYWYRQSLGQGPEFLIYFQGTGAADDSGLPNDRFFAVRPEGSVSTLKIQRTERGDSAVYLCASSLTATSRGPPYTDTQYFGPGTRLTVL.

The rearrangement joins TRBV2 to TRBJ1-1; D ambiguous. Trimming removed 11 bases at V and 8 bases at J, with 33 bases between. This CDR3 comprises 17 residues. CDR1 and CDR2 from the germline V gene are SNHLY and FYNNEI. DNA of the CDR3: TGTGCCTTGAGGCCGAATAACATAGGGAAACAACGACTCGAAGCTTTCTTT. It specifies CALRPNNIGKQRLEAFF.

CDR3 bases: TGTGCCAGCAGCCAAGATATGGCTAGGGTGACCGGGGAGCTGTTTTTT. This codes for CASSQDMARVTGELFF. This rearrangement joins TRBV4-2 to TRBJ2-2; D unclear. V was pared by 0 bases and J by 5 bases, with 13 bases between. This CDR3 spans 16 amino acids. Germline-derived CDR1 and CDR2 are LGHNA and YNFKEQ.

CDR3 amino acids: CASSGVAGLYGYTF. The DNA of the CDR3 is TGTGCCAGCAGTGGAGTCGCGGGTCTCTATGGCTACACCTTC. V is TRBV6-1 and J is TRBJ1-2, with D hard to call. The V end lost 4 bases, the J end lost 4 bases, and 13 bases lay between the germline ends. Germline CDR1 reads MNHNS; CDR2 reads SASEGT. The CDR3 is 14 amino acids.

The rearrangement uses TRBV29-1 and TRBJ2-1; perhaps D is TRBD1 or TRBD2 (6 bases each). The length of the CDR3 is 16 residues. The V and J ends lost 0 bases and 0 bases respectively, with 12 bases between them. Germline V gives CDR1 SQVTM, CDR2 ANQGSEA. In DNA form, the CDR3 reads TGCAGCGTTGAAGACACCGGGGGCCGCTCCTACAATGAGCAGTTCTTC. It translates to CSVEDTGGRSYNEQFF.

The chain combines TRBV6-1 with TRBJ1-4; 7 bases align to TRBD1. After removal of 5 bases from V and 6 bases from J, the junction contained 6 bases not matched to a gene. Germline-derived CDR1 and CDR2 are MNHNS and SASEGT. The CDR3 sequence is 14 residues long. The DNA for the CDR3 is TGTGCCAGCAGTAGACAGGGTAGGGATGAAAAACTGTTTTTT. Translation gives CASSRQGRDEKLFF.

The chain joins TRBV7-8 to TRBJ2-3; D gene uncertain. CDR1 and CDR2 (germline): SGHVS, FQNEAQ. The CDR3 consists of 15 residues. Trimming left V 6 bases short and J 2 bases short, with 15 bases between. The CDR3 protein is CASRTRTTDTDTQYF. As DNA, the CDR3 is TGTGCCAGCAGAACAAGAACTACAGACACAGATACGCAGTATTTT. Combining the CDR3 with reference TRBV7-8 and TRBJ2-3 gives the whole variable domain GAGVSQSPRYKVAKRGQDVALRCDPISGHVSLFWYQQALGQGPEFLTYFQNEAQLDKSGLPSDRFFAERPEGSVSTLKIQRTQQEDSAVYLCASRTRTTDTDTQYFGPGTRLTVL.

This chain connects TRBV5-4 to TRBJ1-2, with D perhaps matching TRBD1 (6 bases). The V gene lost 5 bases and the J gene lost 4 bases, with 15 bases spanning the gap. The germline V gene has CDR1 SGHNT and CDR2 YYREEE (reference sequence). CDR3 length: 14 residues. CDR3 nucleotides: TGTGCCAGCAGGCCTTTTGGCAGGGGCTATGGCTACACCTTC. Encoded protein: CASRPFGRGYGYTF. Filled out from reference TRBV5-4 and TRBJ1-2, the complete variable domain reads ETGVTQSPTHLIKTRGQQVTLRCSSQSGHNTVSWYQQALGQGPQFIFQYYREEENGRGNFPPRFSGLQFPNYSSELNVNALELDDSALYLCASRPFGRGYGYTFGSGTRLTVV.

This chain uses TRBV4-2 with TRBJ1-3; possible D gene TRBD1, 5 bases. The V end was cut by 0 bases, the J end by 1 base, with 16 bases between. Germline V gene lookup returns CDR1 LGHNA and CDR2 YNFKEQ. The CDR3 loop spans 18 amino acids. The CDR3, as DNA: TGTGCCAGCAGCCAAGATCTGGGGACGGGTGTTTCTGGAAACACCATATATTTT. Amino acid sequence: CASSQDLGTGVSGNTIYF.

The chain joins TRBV4-1 to TRBJ1-3; D is unclear. V was cut by 0 bases and J by 0 bases, with 18 bases left in between. Germline V gene lookup returns CDR1 MGHRA and CDR2 YSYEKL. The CDR3 has 19 amino acids. CDR3 coding DNA: TGCGCCAGCAGCCAAGAGATCATTACGGCGGTTGGCTCTGGAAACACCATATATTTT. Translating it yields CASSQEIITAVGSGNTIYF.

V gene TRBV5-1 combines with J gene TRBJ1-1, with D possibly being TRBD1 (5 bases). Between the trimmed V and J ends, which lost 3 bases and 0 bases, there was a span of 9 bases. Germline assignment: CDR1 SGHRS and CDR2 YFSETQ. This CDR3 spans 14 amino acids. In DNA form, the CDR3 reads TGCGCCAGCAGCTGGGGGGGGGTGAACACTGAAGCTTTCTTT. It translates to CASSWGGVNTEAFF.